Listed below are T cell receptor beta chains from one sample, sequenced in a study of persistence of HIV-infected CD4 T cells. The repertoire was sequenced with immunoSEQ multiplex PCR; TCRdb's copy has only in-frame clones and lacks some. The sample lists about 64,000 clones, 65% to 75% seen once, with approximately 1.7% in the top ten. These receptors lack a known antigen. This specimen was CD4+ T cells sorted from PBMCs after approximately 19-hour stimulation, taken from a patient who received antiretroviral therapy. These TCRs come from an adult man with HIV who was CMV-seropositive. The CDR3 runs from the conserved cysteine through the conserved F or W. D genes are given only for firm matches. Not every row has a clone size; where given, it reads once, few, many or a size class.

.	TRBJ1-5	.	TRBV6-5	TGTGCCAGCAGTTACTCCAAGGGTAATCAGCCCCAGCATTTT	CASSYSKGNQPQHF
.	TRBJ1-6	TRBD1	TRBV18	TGTGCCAGCTCCCGGGACAGGGATAATTCACCCCTCCACTTT	CASSRDRDNSPLHF
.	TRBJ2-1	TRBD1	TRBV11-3	TGTGCCAGCAGCTTAGCAAGTGGACAGGGGAATGAGCAGTTCTTC	CASSLASGQGNEQFF
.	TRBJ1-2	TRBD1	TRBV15	TGTGCCACCAGCAGTGGGGACAGGAGCTATGGCTACACCTTC	CATSSGDRSYGYTF
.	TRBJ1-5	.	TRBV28	TGTGCAACCCGTAACACGGGTAGTGGACAGCCCCAGCATTTT	CATRNTGSGQPQHF
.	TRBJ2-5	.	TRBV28	TGTGCCAGCAGTTTGGATCCGAGGGCCCAAGAGACCCAGTACTTC	CASSLDPRAQETQYF
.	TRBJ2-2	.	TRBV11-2	TGTGCCAGCAGCTTAGGGGTTCTCGGGGAGCTGTTTTTT	CASSLGVLGELFF
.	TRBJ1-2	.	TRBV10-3	TGTGCCATCAGTGAGAATGAGGCCCTGGGGGGCTACACCTTC	CAISENEALGGYTF
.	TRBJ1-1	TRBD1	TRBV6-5	TGTGCCAGCAGAGCCCCCAGGGGGCGGACTGAAGCTTTCTTT	CASRAPRGRTEAFF
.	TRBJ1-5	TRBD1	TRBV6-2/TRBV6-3	TGTGCCAGCAGTAGGGACAGGGGGTATGGCAATCAGCCCCAGCATTTT	CASSRDRGYGNQPQHF
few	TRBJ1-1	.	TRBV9	TGTGCCAGCAGCGTAGGAGGGCTCGGCAGAAACACTGAAGCTTTCTTT	CASSVGGLGRNTEAFF
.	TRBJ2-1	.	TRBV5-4	TGTGCCAGCAGCTTGCCTGGGTCCGGTTACAATGAGCAGTTCTTC	CASSLPGSGYNEQFF
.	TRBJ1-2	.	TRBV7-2	TGTGCCAGCAGCTTGGGGACGGTCTATGGCTACACCTTC	CASSLGTVYGYTF
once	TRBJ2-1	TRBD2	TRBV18	TGTGCCAGCTCACCGGGGGGGGATCGAGATGAGCAGTTCTTC	CASSPGGDRDEQFF
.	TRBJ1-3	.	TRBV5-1	TGCGCCAGCAGCTTGGACGGAGACTCTGGAAACACCATATATTTT	CASSLDGDSGNTIYF
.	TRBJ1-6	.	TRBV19	TGTGCCAGTAGTATAAGGGAGAATTCACCCCTCCACTTT	CASSIRENSPLHF
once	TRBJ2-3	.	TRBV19	TGTGCCAGTAGTCCCCTGCAACTCGATACGCAGTATTTT	CASSPLQLDTQYF
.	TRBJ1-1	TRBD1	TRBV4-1	TGCGCCAGCAGCCATCCGGACAGGATGAACACTGAAGCTTTCTTT	CASSHPDRMNTEAFF
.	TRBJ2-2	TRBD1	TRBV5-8	TGTGCCAGCAGCCCCCGGACAGGCCGGACCGGGGAGCTGTTTTTT	CASSPRTGRTGELFF
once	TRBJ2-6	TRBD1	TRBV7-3	TGTGCCAGCAGCTCCCACAGGGGGCAAACTATGGGGGCCAACGTCCTGACTTTC	CASSSHRGQTMGANVLTF
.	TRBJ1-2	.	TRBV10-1	TGCGCCAGCAGTGAGTACAGGGACTATGGCTACACCTTC	CASSEYRDYGYTF
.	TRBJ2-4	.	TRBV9	TGTGCCAGCAGCTTCTCAGGGGAGTGGGACATTCAGTACTTC	CASSFSGEWDIQYF
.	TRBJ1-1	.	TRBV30	TGTGCCTGGAACAGGGATAACACTGAAGCTTTCTTT	CAWNRDNTEAFF
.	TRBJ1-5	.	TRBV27	TGTGCCAGCAGTTCCAAAAATAGCAATCAGCCCCAGCATTTT	CASSSKNSNQPQHF
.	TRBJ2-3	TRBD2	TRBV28	TGTGCCGTCGGTCCGGGGGGGCGGGAAGATACGCAGTATTTT	CAVGPGGREDTQYF
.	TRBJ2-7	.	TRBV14	TGTGCCAGCAGCCAAGTATGGCCGGACAGACCGTTCTACGAGCAGTACTTC	CASSQVWPDRPFYEQYF
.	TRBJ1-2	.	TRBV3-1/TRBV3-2	TGTGCCAGCAGCCAAGATGCTTGGACAGTCTCTAACTATGGCTACACCTTC	CASSQDAWTVSNYGYTF
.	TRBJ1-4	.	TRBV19	TGTGCCAGTAGTAACCCTCGTGGGGGCCTTCGAGAAAAACTGTTTTTT	CASSNPRGGLREKLFF
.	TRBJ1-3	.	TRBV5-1	TGCGCCAGCAGCTTGGCCCAGACAGGCATCTCTGGAAACACCATATATTTT	CASSLAQTGISGNTIYF
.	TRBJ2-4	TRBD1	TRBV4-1	TGCGCCAGCAGCCAAGATCGGACAGGGGCGAGAAACATTCAGTACTTC	CASSQDRTGARNIQYF
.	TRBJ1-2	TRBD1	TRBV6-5	TGTGCCAGCAGCCTGGACAGGGAAAAGGGTGGCTACACCTTC	CASSLDREKGGYTF
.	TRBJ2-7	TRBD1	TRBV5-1	TGCGCCAGCAGCTTGGTGTCGGGACAGGGGGGATACGAGCAGTACTTC	CASSLVSGQGGYEQYF
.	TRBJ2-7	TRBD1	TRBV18	TGTGCCAGCTCACCCACAGGGACAGGGCAGTTCGAGCAGTACTTC	CASSPTGTGQFEQYF
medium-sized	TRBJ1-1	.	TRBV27	TGTGCCAGCACCAAAAGGGGGGGTACCAACACTGAAGCTTTCTTT	CASTKRGGTNTEAFF
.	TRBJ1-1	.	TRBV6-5	TGTGCCAGCAGTTCAGGCAGGCACACTGAAGCTTTCTTT	CASSSGRHTEAFF
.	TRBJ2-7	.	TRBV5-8	TGTGCCAGCAGCCTCCACACCACAGACAGCCACTCCTACGAGCAGTACTTC	CASSLHTTDSHSYEQYF
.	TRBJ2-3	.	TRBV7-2	TGTGCCAGCAGCGCGAACCCCAGAGTAACAGATACGCAGTATTTT	CASSANPRVTDTQYF
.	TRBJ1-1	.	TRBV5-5	TGTGCCAGCAGCTTGACTTGGGGGAACACTGAAGCTTTCTTT	CASSLTWGNTEAFF
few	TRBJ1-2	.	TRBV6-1	TGTGCCAGCAGTGAAGGGGCAGGTTTCAATTCTGGCTACACCTTC	CASSEGAGFNSGYTF
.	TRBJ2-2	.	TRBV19	TGTGCCAGTAAAGCCAACCCGAACACCGGGGAGCTGTTTTTT	CASKANPNTGELFF
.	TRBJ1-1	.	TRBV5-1	TGCGCCAGCAACCAGGACGGGAACACTGAAGCTTTCTTT	CASNQDGNTEAFF
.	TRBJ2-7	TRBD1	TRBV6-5	TGTGCCAGCAGTACCAGGGACAGAGACTACGAGCAGTACTTC	CASSTRDRDYEQYF
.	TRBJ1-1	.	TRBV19	TGTGCCAGTAGTGCGCGTCTCAGTATGAACACTGAAGCTTTCTTT	CASSARLSMNTEAFF
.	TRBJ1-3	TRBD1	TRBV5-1	TGCGCCAGCAGCTCGGGACAGGGTAGAAACACCATATATTTT	CASSSGQGRNTIYF